The 24 T cell receptor beta chains below were found in one sample sequenced in a study of cytomegalovirus exposure and HLA in healthy donors. Primers included in the PCR were 60 Vbeta and 13 Jbeta primers. Sequencing used immunoSEQ multiplex PCR; TCRdb keeps in-frame clones, though not all of them. The table has around 74,000 clones, more than 75% seen once. The specimen was PBMCs. The receptors originated from a man between 35 and 55 years old in good health and CMV-seronegative.

In this sample, this clone turned up once. The chain has TRBV30 and TRBJ1-2, with TRBD1 as a possible D gene (5 bases). The V and J ends lost 2 bases and 4 bases respectively, with 14 bases between them. This CDR3 is 14 amino acids long. The germline gives CDR1 GTSNPN, CDR2 SVGIG (reference sequence). CDR3: CAWSPPGRVYGYTF. The CDR3 bases are TGTGCCTGGAGTCCCCCGGGCAGGGTCTATGGCTACACCTTC.

This clone was observed a handful of times. The V and J genes are TRBV4-1 and TRBJ1-6; a weak D match, TRBD1 (6 bases). Germline CDR1 is MGHRA and CDR2 is YSYEKL. The CDR3 sequence is 17 residues long. V lost 7 bases and J lost 8, with 24 bases in between. CDR3 sequence: CASTKRTEMGLYSPLHF. CDR3 DNA: TGCGCCAGCACCAAAAGGACAGAAATGGGGTTATATTCACCCCTCCACTTT.

This clone appeared once. Germline is not matched at one junction end, which may reflect a read error. The V call is TRBV9, the J call TRBJ1-2, with D unresolved. From germline, CDR1 is SGDLS and CDR2 YYNGEE. CDR3 length: 13 residues. The CDR3 region has the DNA TGTGCCAGCAGCCGCCTGGAGAGTTCCGGCTACCCCTTC. It specifies CASSRLESSGYPF.

This chain uses TRBV5-1 with TRBJ2-2; D uncertain. V was shortened by 0 bases and J by 6 bases, with 12 bases between the two germline ends. CDR3 size: 15 residues. CDR1 and CDR2 from the germline V gene are SGHRS and YFSETQ. The CDR3 protein is CASSLGATMAGELFF. CDR3 in DNA: TGCGCCAGCAGCTTGGGGGCCACCATGGCCGGGGAGCTGTTTTTT.

The chain couples TRBV5-4 to TRBJ1-6; 9 bases map to TRBD1. This CDR3 is 14 amino acids long. After removal of 2 bases from V and 7 bases from J, the junction contained 1 base not matched to a gene. Germline values: CDR1 SGHNT, CDR2 YYREEE (reference sequence). The CDR3 sequence is CASSFDRGNSPLHF. CDR3 in DNA: TGTGCCAGCAGCTTCGACAGGGGGAATTCACCCCTCCACTTT. The whole variable domain, filled in from reference TRBV5-4 and TRBJ1-6, reads ETGVTQSPTHLIKTRGQQVTLRCSSQSGHNTVSWYQQALGQGPQFIFQYYREEENGRGNFPPRFSGLQFPNYSSELNVNALELDDSALYLCASSFDRGNSPLHFGNGTRLTVT.

The chain carries TRBV27 and TRBJ2-2, with a tentative D call TRBD1 (6 bases). The CDR3 runs 14 residues. CDR1 and CDR2 (germline): MNHEY, SMNVEV (reference sequence). The V end lost 3 bases, the J end lost 6 bases, and 11 bases lay between the germline ends. CDR3 DNA sequence: TGTGCCAGCAGTTTCCTTACAGGGCCCGGGGAGCTGTTTTTT. This encodes CASSFLTGPGELFF.

This rearrangement joins TRBV4-2 to TRBJ1-3; no clear D gene. CDR3 size: 19 residues. Trimming took 1 base from V and 0 from J, leaving 19 bases between them. The germline V gene encodes CDR1 LGHNA and CDR2 YNFKEQ. CDR3: CASSQVLASGLLSGNTIYF. For the CDR3, the DNA is TGTGCCAGCAGCCAAGTCCTCGCCTCAGGTCTCCTCTCTGGAAACACCATATATTTT.

The chain has TRBV15 and TRBJ1-2; D is unclear. The CDR3 runs 12 residues. Deletions cut 0 bases from V and 7 bases from J, with 6 bases between. Germline-derived CDR1 and CDR2 are LNHNV and YYDKDF (reference sequence). The CDR3 here is CATSRDRFGYTF. In DNA, the CDR3 is TGTGCCACCAGCAGAGATCGGTTTGGCTACACCTTC.

This clone is a singleton in its sample. The J gene is TRBJ1-2, the V gene TRBV7-3, with TRBD1 matching 10 bases. The CDR3 length is 13 residues. After removal of 5 bases from V and 6 bases from J, the junction contained 3 bases not matched to a gene. CDR1 and CDR2 (germline): SGHTA, FQGTGA. The CDR3 region has the DNA TGTGCCAGCAGCGACGGGACAGGGGATGGCTACACCTTC. It is translated as CASSDGTGDGYTF.

The V and J genes are TRBV9 and TRBJ2-1; TRBD2 matches at 7 bases. Germline-derived CDR1 and CDR2 are SGDLS and YYNGEE. The CDR3 is 18 amino acids. V shed 0 bases, J shed 7 bases, and the junction held 16 bases outside the gene matches. CDR3: CASSVAVPGRGCGNEQFF. The CDR3 DNA follows: TGTGCCAGCAGCGTAGCTGTTCCGGGGCGGGGGTGCGGTAATGAGCAGTTCTTC.

This chain links TRBV5-1 with TRBJ1-6; D not resolved. The CDR3 covers 16 residues. V was trimmed by 2 bases and J by 4 bases, leaving 13 bases between them. Germline V CDR1 and CDR2: SGHRS, YFSETQ. The chain's CDR3 is CASSLLGPEYNSPLHF. Here the CDR3 DNA reads TGCGCCAGCAGCTTACTTGGGCCTGAATATAATTCACCCCTCCACTTT. The full variable domain, completed using reference TRBV5-1 and TRBJ1-6, is KAGVTQTPRYLIKTRGQQVTLSCSPISGHRSVSWYQQTPGQGLQFLFEYFSETQRNKGNFPGRFSGRQFSNSRSEMNVSTLELGDSALYLCASSLLGPEYNSPLHFGNGTRLTVT.

A single count supports this clone. V usage is TRBV4-3 and J usage is TRBJ2-5; TRBD2 matches 13 bases. Unmatched junction bases numbered 12, after V lost 4 bases and J lost 4 bases. Germline assignment: CDR1 LGHNA and CDR2 YSLEER. There are 18 residues in the CDR3. CDR3 DNA sequence: TGCGCCAGCAGCCCCTCCCTAACTAGCGGGGGGGGCTCAGAGACCCAGTACTTC. It encodes CASSPSLTSGGGSETQYF.

This clone occurred a few times. The junction shows a germline mismatch at one end, possibly a read error. The chain recombines TRBV28 with TRBJ2-1; no definite D call. Germline V gives CDR1 MDHEN, CDR2 SYDVKM. The CDR3 sequence is 10 residues long. The CDR3 is CACRKPLAFF. The CDR3 nucleotides read TGTGCCTGCAGGAAGCCATTAGCGTTCTTC.

The rearrangement links TRBV9 to TRBJ2-1, with TRBD2 identical over 8 bases. The V gene's germline CDR1 is SGDLS and CDR2 YYNGEE. This CDR3 has 18 residues. J was trimmed by 0 bases and V by 2 bases; bases with no gene match: 10. The CDR3 coding sequence is TGTGCCAGCAGCGTGAGTAGCGGGGCGTCGAGCTCCTACAATGAGCAGTTCTTC. This sequence encodes CASSVSSGASSSYNEQFF.

This chain connects TRBV18 to TRBJ2-2; D is undetermined. The germline CDR1 and CDR2 sequences are KGHSH and LQKENI. The CDR3 totals 12 residues. V lost 3 bases and J 5 bases, leaving 4 bases between the germline ends. CDR3 DNA: TGTGCCAGCTCACCGAGGACCGGGGAGCTGTTTTTT. As protein: CASSPRTGELFF.

This sequence joins TRBV27 and TRBJ2-7, with D perhaps matching TRBD1 (5 bases). The V end was cut by 2 bases, the J end by 4 bases, with 15 bases between. CDR3 size: 15 residues. Germline lookup yields CDR1 MNHEY and CDR2 SMNVEV (reference sequence). The CDR3 DNA reads TGTGCCAGCAGTTTAATAGGGGCACCCCTGTACGAGCAGTACTTC. This encodes CASSLIGAPLYEQYF.

The rearrangement uses TRBV16 and TRBJ1-1, with a possible D match to TRBD1 (6 bases). This CDR3 comprises 13 residues. Germline-derived CDR1 and CDR2 are KGHSY and FQNENV. Trimming stripped 0 bases from V and 8 bases from J, with 10 bases between. CDR3 DNA sequence: TGTGCCAGCAGCCAATCGGACAGCGGAGAAGCTTTCTTT. As protein: CASSQSDSGEAFF.

There are a few counts of this clone. This chain uses TRBV6-1 with TRBJ2-7, with TRBD1 matching over 7 bases. V lost 4 bases and J lost 4; bases outside the gene matches: 10. This CDR3 is built from 15 residues. Germline-derived CDR1 and CDR2 are MNHNS and SASEGT. The CDR3 DNA sequence: TGTGCCAGCAGTGCTGACAGGGACCCTCGTTACGAGCAGTACTTC. It yields the protein CASSADRDPRYEQYF.

The rearrangement joins TRBV28 to TRBJ1-2; possible D gene TRBD1, 6 bases. The CDR3 covers 15 residues. Between the trimmed V and J ends, which lost 4 bases and 7 bases, there was a span of 19 bases. Germline CDR1 and CDR2: MDHEN and SYDVKM. CDR3 coding DNA: TGTGCCAGCAGTTCGGGTACAGGGATTTATAGTGGCTACACCTTC. Amino acids: CASSSGTGIYSGYTF.

This chain uses TRBV28 with TRBJ1-1; D possibly corresponds to TRBD1 (6 bases). The CDR3 loop spans 14 amino acids. CDR1 is MDHEN and CDR2 is SYDVKM in the germline V gene. V was cut by 3 bases and J by 4 bases, with 12 bases left in between. In nucleotides, the CDR3 is TGTGCCAGCAGTTTCGGACAGTTGAGCACTGAAGCTTTCTTT. Amino acid sequence: CASSFGQLSTEAFF.

This chain links TRBV7-2 with TRBJ1-4; the match to TRBD1 covers 9 bases. CDR3 length: 17 amino acids. J gave up 6 bases and V 1 base, and 9 bases lay outside the gene matches. The germline gives CDR1 SGHTA, CDR2 FQGNSA. As DNA, the CDR3 is TGTGCCAGCAGCTTAGTGACCCACAGGGGGCCTGATGAAAAACTGTTTTTT. This translates into CASSLVTHRGPDEKLFF.

This clone was seen a few times. The J gene is TRBJ2-2, the V gene TRBV7-9; D might be TRBD2 (6 bases). CDR1 and CDR2 (germline): SEHNR, FQNEAQ (reference sequence). CDR3 size: 16 residues. Trimming removed 5 bases at V and 4 bases at J, with 17 bases between. CDR3 sequence: CASSLRGFRGTGELFF. CDR3 in DNA: TGTGCCAGCAGCCTTCGGGGGTTCCGAGGCACCGGGGAGCTGTTTTTT.

V and J are TRBV5-1 and TRBJ2-2, with no clear D. The germline V and J ends were trimmed by 2 bases and 1 base, with 6 bases remaining between them. CDR1 and CDR2 from the germline V gene are SGHRS and YFSETQ. The CDR3 loop spans 14 amino acids. CDR3 coding DNA: TGCGCCAGCAGCTTTTTTCAGAACACCGGGGAGCTGTTTTTT. Its protein product is CASSFFQNTGELFF.

The V call is TRBV5-1, the J call TRBJ2-3; TRBD2 might be the D (6 bases). Germline V gene data show CDR1 as SGHRS and CDR2 as YFSETQ. The V gene lost 4 bases and the J gene lost 1 base, with 19 bases spanning the gap. The CDR3 totals 17 residues. The CDR3 here is CASSRTNPGTRTDTQYF. The CDR3, as DNA: TGCGCCAGCAGCCGAACCAATCCCGGGACTCGCACAGATACGCAGTATTTT.